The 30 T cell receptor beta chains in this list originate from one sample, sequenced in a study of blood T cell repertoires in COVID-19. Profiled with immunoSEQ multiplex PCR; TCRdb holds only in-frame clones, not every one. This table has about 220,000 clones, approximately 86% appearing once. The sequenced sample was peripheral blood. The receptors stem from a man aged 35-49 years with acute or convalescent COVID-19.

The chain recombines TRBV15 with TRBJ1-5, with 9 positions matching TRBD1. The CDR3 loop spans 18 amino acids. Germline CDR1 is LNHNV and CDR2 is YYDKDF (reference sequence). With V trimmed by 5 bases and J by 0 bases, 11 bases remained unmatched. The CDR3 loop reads CATSRYGGQGYSNQPQHF. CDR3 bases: TGTGCCACCAGCCGATATGGGGGACAGGGCTATAGCAATCAGCCCCAGCATTTT.

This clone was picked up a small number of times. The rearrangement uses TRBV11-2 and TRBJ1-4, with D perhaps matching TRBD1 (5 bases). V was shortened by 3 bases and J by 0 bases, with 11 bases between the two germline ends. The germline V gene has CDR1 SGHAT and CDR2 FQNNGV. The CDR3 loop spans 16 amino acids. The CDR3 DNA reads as TGTGCCAGCAGCTTTACAGGATCCGCAACTAATGAAAAACTGTTTTTT. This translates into CASSFTGSATNEKLFF.

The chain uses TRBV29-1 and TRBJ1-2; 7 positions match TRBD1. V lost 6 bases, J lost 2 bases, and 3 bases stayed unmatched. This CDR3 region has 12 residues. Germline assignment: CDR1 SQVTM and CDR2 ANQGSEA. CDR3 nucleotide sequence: TGCAGCGTCTTGACAGGGAACTATGGCTACACCTTC. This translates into CSVLTGNYGYTF.

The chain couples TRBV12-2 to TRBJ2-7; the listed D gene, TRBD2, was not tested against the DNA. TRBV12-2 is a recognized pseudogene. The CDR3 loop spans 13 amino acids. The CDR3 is CASRTGTSGEQYF. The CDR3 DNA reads TGTGCAAGTCGCACCGGGACTAGCGGCGAGCAGTACTTC.

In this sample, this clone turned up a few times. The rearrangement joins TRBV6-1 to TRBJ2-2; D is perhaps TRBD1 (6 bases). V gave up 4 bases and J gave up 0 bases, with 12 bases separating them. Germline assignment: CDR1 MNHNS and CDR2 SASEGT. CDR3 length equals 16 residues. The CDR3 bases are TGTGCCAGCAGTGCCCGGGACAACGCGAACACCGGGGAGCTGTTTTTT. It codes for CASSARDNANTGELFF.

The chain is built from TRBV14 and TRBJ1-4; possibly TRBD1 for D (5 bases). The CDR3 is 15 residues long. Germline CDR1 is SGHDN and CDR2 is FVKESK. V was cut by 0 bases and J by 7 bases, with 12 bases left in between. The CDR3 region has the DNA TGTGCCAGCAGCCAAGATTTGGGGGGAGGTGAAAAACTGTTTTTT. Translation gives CASSQDLGGGEKLFF.

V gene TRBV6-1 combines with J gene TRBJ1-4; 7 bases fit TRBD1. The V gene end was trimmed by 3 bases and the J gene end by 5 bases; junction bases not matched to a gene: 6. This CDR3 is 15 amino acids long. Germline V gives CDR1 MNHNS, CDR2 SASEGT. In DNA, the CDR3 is TGTGCCAGCAGTGACCAAACAGGGGTAAATGAAAAACTGTTTTTT. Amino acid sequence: CASSDQTGVNEKLFF.

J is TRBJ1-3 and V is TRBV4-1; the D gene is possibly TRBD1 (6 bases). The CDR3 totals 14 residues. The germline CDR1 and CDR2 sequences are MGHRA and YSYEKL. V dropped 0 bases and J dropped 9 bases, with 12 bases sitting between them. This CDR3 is CASSQDRGDITIYF. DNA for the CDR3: TGCGCCAGCAGCCAAGATCGAGGGGACATCACCATATATTTT.

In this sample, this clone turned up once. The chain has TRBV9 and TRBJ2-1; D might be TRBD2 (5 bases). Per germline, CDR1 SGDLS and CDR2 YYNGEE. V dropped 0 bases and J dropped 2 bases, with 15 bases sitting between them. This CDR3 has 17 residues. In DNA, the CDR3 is TGTGCCAGCAGCGTAGAATTCGCGGGTCCAGCCTACAATGAGCAGTTCTTC. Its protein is CASSVEFAGPAYNEQFF.

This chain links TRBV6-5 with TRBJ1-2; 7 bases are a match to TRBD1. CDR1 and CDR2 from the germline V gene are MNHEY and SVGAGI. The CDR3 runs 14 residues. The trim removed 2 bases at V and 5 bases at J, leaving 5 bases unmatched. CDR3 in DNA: TGTGCCAGCAGTTACCCCGACAGGGATTATGGCTACACCTTC. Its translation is CASSYPDRDYGYTF.

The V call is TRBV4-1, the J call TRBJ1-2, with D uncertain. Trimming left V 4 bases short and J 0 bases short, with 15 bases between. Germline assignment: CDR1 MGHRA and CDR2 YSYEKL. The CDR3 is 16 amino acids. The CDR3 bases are TGCGCCAGCAGCCCCCCTACTTCACTAGCTAACTATGGCTACACCTTC. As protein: CASSPPTSLANYGYTF.

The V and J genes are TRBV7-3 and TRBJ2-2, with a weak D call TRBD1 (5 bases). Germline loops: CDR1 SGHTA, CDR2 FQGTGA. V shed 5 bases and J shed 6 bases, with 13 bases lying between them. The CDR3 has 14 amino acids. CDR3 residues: CASSPSRVAGELFF. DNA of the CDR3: TGTGCCAGCAGCCCATCCAGGGTGGCCGGGGAGCTGTTTTTT.

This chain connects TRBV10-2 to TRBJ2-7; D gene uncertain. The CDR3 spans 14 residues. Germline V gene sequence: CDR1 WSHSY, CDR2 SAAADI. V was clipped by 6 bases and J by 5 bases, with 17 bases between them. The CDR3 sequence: CASRPGRTLDEQYF. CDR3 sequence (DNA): TGCGCCAGCAGACCTGGTAGAACCCTCGACGAGCAGTACTTC.

The CDR3 is CAWRPSGGTYEQYF. The DNA for the CDR3 is TGTGCCTGGAGGCCTAGCGGGGGAACCTACGAGCAGTACTTC. The chain carries TRBV30 and TRBJ2-7, with TRBD2 matching 10 bases. Losses at the gene ends were 3 bases for V and 2 bases for J; bases not matched to a gene: 4. The CDR3 spans 14 residues. CDR1 GTSNPN and CDR2 SVGIG come from the germline V gene (reference sequence).

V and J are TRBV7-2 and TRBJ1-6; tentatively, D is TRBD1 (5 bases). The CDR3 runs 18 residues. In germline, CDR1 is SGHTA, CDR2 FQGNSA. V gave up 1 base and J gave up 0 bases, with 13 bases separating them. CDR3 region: CASSLVQGRTSYNSPLHF. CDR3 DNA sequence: TGTGCCAGCAGCTTAGTTCAGGGAAGAACCTCCTATAATTCACCCCTCCACTTT.

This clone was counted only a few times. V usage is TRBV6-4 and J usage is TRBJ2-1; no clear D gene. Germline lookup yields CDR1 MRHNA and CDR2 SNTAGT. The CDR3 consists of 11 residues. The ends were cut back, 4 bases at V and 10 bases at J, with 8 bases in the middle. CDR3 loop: CASSAGSEQFF. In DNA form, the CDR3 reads TGTGCCAGCAGTGCTGGTAGCGAGCAGTTCTTC.

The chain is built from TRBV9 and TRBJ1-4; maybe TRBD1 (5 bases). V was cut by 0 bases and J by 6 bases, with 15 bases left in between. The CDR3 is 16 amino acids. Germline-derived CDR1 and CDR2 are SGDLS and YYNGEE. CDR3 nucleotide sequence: TGTGCCAGCAGCGTAGCTTGGAGGGGTCGGGATGAAAAACTGTTTTTT. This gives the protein CASSVAWRGRDEKLFF. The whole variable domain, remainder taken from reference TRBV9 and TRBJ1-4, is DSGVTQTPKHLITATGQRVTLRCSPRSGDLSVYWYQQSLDQGLQFLIQYYNGEERAKGNILERFSAQQFPDLHSELNLSSLELGDSALYFCASSVAWRGRDEKLFFGSGTQLSVL.

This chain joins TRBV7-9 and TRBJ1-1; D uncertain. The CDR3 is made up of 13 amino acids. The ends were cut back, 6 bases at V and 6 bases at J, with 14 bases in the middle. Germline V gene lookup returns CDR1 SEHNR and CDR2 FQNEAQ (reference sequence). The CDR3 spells CASRSWSTSEAFF. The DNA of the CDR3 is TGTGCCAGCAGGTCCTGGTCGACATCTGAAGCTTTCTTT. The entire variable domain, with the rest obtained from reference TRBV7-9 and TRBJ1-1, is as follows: DTGVSQNPRHKITKRGQNVTFRCDPISEHNRLYWYRQTLGQGPEFLTYFQNEAQLEKSRLLSDRFSAERPKGSFSTLEIQRTEQGDSAMYLCASRSWSTSEAFFGQGTRLTVV.

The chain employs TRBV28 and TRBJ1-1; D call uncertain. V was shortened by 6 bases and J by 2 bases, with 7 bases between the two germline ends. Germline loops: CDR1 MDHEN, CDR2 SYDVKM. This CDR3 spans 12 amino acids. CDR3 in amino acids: CASRRVNTEAFF. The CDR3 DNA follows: TGTGCCAGCAGGAGAGTCAACACTGAAGCTTTCTTT.

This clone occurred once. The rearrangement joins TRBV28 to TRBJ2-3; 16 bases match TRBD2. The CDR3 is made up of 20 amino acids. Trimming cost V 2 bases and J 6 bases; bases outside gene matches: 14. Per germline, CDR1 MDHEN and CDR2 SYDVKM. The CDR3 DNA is TGTGCCAGCAGTTTAGGGGACGGGACTAGCGGGAGGGCCAGTTTGGATACGCAGTATTTT. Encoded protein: CASSLGDGTSGRASLDTQYF.

CDR3 residues: CASSPGTGYSTDTQYF. The DNA of the CDR3 is TGCGCCAGCAGCCCGGGGACAGGTTATAGCACAGATACGCAGTATTTT. The chain is built from TRBV5-1 and TRBJ2-3; 8 bases line up with TRBD1. The CDR3 is 16 amino acids. Germline CDR1 and CDR2: SGHRS and YFSETQ. V lost 4 bases and J lost 0; bases outside the gene matches: 7. Filled out from reference TRBV5-1 and TRBJ2-3, the complete variable domain reads KAGVTQTPRYLIKTRGQQVTLSCSPISGHRSVSWYQQTPGQGLQFLFEYFSETQRNKGNFPGRFSGRQFSNSRSEMNVSTLELGDSALYLCASSPGTGYSTDTQYFGPGTRLTVL.

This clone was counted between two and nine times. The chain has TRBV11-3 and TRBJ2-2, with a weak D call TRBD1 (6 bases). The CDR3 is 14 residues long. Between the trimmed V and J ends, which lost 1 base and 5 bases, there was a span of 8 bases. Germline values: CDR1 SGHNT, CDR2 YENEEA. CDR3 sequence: CASSLGGRTGELFF. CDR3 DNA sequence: TGTGCCAGCAGCTTAGGGGGGCGAACCGGGGAGCTGTTTTTT.

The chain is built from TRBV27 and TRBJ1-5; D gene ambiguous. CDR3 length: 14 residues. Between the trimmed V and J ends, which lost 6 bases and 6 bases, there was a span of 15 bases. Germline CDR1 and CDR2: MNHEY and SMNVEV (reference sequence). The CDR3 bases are TGTGCCAGCAGGCGGGCGGGGTCCAGTCAGCCCCAGCATTTT. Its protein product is CASRRAGSSQPQHF.

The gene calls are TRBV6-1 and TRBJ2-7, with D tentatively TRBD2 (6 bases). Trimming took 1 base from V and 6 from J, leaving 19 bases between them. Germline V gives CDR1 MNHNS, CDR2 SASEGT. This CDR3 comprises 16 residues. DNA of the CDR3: TGTGCCAGCAGTGAAGAGAGACTAGTAAGGCGGCGCGAGCAGTACTTC. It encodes CASSEERLVRRREQYF.

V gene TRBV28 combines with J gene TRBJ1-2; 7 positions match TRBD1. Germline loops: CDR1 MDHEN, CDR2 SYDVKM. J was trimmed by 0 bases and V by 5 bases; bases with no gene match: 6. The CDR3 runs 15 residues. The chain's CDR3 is CASSDTGTANYGYTF. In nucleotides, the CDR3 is TGTGCCAGCAGTGATACAGGGACAGCTAACTATGGCTACACCTTC.

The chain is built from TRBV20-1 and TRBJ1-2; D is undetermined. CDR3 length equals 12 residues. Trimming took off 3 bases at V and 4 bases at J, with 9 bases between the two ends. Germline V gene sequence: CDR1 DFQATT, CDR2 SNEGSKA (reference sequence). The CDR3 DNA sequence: TGCAGTGCTAGTGACGAACTCTATGGCTACACCTTC. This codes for CSASDELYGYTF.

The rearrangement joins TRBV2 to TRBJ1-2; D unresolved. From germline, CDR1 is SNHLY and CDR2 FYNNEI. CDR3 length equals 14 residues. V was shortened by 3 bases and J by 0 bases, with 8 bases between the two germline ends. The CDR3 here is CASSEVTANYGYTF. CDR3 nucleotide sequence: TGTGCCAGCAGTGAGGTCACTGCTAACTATGGCTACACCTTC.

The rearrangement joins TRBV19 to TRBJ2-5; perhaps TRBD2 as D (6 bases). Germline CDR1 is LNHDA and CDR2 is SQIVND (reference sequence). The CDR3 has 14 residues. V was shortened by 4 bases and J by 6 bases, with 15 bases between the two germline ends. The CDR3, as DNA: TGTGCCAGTAGTACCGGGGGTTCCCAGCAGACCCAGTACTTC. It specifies CASSTGGSQQTQYF.

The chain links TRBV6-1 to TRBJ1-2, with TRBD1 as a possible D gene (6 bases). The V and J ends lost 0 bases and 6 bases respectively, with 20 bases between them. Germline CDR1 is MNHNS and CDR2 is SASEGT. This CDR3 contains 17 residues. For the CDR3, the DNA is TGTGCCAGCAGTGAAGCGGGGACAAAGTGGCTTCGAGATGGCTACACCTTC. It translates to CASSEAGTKWLRDGYTF.

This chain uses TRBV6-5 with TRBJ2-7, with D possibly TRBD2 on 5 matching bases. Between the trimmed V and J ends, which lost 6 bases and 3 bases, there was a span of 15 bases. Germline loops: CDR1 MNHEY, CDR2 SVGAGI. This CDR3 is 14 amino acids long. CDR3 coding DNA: TGTGCCAGCAGCCACTTCGACGGAGGCTACGAGCAGTACTTC. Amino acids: CASSHFDGGYEQYF.